The 14 T cell receptor beta chains in this list originate from one sample, sequenced in a study of OX40 agonist ivuxolimab in advanced cancers. This table comes from immunoSEQ multiplex PCR, and its TCRdb copy is limited to in-frame clones, with some not included. This repertoire shows fewer than 90,000 clones, approximately 93% found once; its top ten account for less than 7%. This sample comprised CD4+ or CD8+ T cells sorted from blood, obtained in a trial of the OX40 agonist ivuxolimab. Receptors were obtained from an adult with an advanced solid tumor such as melanoma, head and neck, liver or kidney cancer.

V is TRBV11-3 and J is TRBJ2-7; the D gene is possibly TRBD1 (7 bases). The germline gives CDR1 SGHNT, CDR2 YENEEA. The CDR3 runs 14 residues. The V and J ends lost 2 bases and 5 bases respectively, with 13 bases between them. CDR3 DNA sequence: TGTGCCAGCAGCTTACGTCAGGGGGAGGACGAGCAGTACTTC. As protein: CASSLRQGEDEQYF. The variable domain in full, with the rest retrieved from reference TRBV11-3 and TRBJ2-7, is EAGVVQSPRYKIIEKKQPVAFWCNPISGHNTLYWYLQNLGQGPELLIRYENEEAVDDSQLPKDRFSAERLKGVDSTLKIQPAELGDSAVYLCASSLRQGEDEQYFGPGTRLTVT.

The CDR3 sequence: CASSLTATNTEAFF. In DNA, the CDR3 is TGTGCCAGCAGCTTAACAGCTACGAACACTGAAGCTTTCTTT. The V gene is TRBV7-9, the J gene TRBJ1-1; D unclear. Trimming removed 2 bases from V and 1 base from J, with 8 bases in between. This CDR3 is built from 14 residues. The germline V gene has CDR1 SEHNR and CDR2 FQNEAQ (reference sequence).

The gene calls are TRBV7-6 and TRBJ2-3; 8 bases are shared with TRBD1. With 0 bases clipped from V and 4 bases from J, the junction kept 0 bases outside the gene matches. This CDR3 region has 14 residues. Germline V gene lookup returns CDR1 SGHVS and CDR2 FNYEAQ. The CDR3 loop reads CASSLAQGADTQYF. The CDR3 nucleotides are TGTGCCAGCAGCTTAGCACAGGGGGCAGATACGCAGTATTTT.

V usage is TRBV9 and J usage is TRBJ1-2; D gene ambiguous. Per germline, CDR1 SGDLS and CDR2 YYNGEE. V lost 5 bases to trimming and J lost 4 bases, with 15 bases between them. CDR3 length: 14 residues. The DNA of the CDR3 is TGTGCCAGCAGTAAGGGTTCCGGCAGCTATGGCTACACCTTC. This gives the protein CASSKGSGSYGYTF.

The rearrangement joins TRBV6-5 to TRBJ1-6; weak D call: TRBD1 (6 bases). V was cut by 0 bases and J by 11 bases, with 14 bases left in between. CDR3 length: 15 residues. The germline CDR1 and CDR2 sequences are MNHEY and SVGAGI. In nucleotides, the CDR3 is TGTGCCAGCAGTTACTCGCTACAGGGTAGGGCACCCCTCCACTTT. Protein: CASSYSLQGRAPLHF.

The V and J genes are TRBV10-2 and TRBJ2-5, with 9 bases aligning to TRBD1. Germline CDR1 and CDR2: WSHSY and SAAADI. V was clipped by 3 bases and J by 6 bases; unmatched bases: 8. This CDR3 has 15 amino acids. Here the CDR3 DNA reads TGCGCCAGCAGTGATATGGGACAGGGAAGGCAGACCCAGTACTTC. It codes for CASSDMGQGRQTQYF.

The CDR3 DNA follows: TGTGCCAGCAGCTTGGCCCCCCATGGCCAAGAGACCCAGTACTTC. This translates into CASSLAPHGQETQYF. The chain joins TRBV5-4 to TRBJ2-5; D gene ambiguous. Germline values: CDR1 SGHNT, CDR2 YYREEE (reference sequence). The length of the CDR3 is 15 residues. Trimming removed 0 bases from V and 1 base from J, with 10 bases in between.

The genes are TRBV10-1 and TRBJ1-1; the D is unclear. This CDR3 has 12 residues. V was clipped by 3 bases and J by 5 bases, with 7 bases between them. The germline V gene encodes CDR1 WNHNN and CDR2 SYGVQD (reference sequence). CDR3 DNA: TGCGCCAGCAGTGATACGGGGACTGAAGCTTTCTTT. Its translation is CASSDTGTEAFF.

The rearrangement uses TRBV6-4 and TRBJ1-3; D unresolved. The CDR3 length is 16 residues. V dropped 0 bases and J dropped 4 bases, with 13 bases sitting between them. Germline V lookup: CDR1 MRHNA, CDR2 SNTAGT. Written as DNA, the CDR3 is TGTGCCAGCAGTGACTCAAGGGTATTTGACGGAAACACCATATATTTT. Residues: CASSDSRVFDGNTIYF.

The chain combines TRBV15 with TRBJ2-3; 7 bases fit TRBD2. Germline CDR1 is LNHNV and CDR2 is YYDKDF (reference sequence). The V gene end was trimmed by 1 base and the J gene end by 1 base; junction bases not matched to a gene: 8. The CDR3 consists of 17 residues. The CDR3 sequence is CATSRVMATSGTDTQYF. CDR3 sequence (DNA): TGTGCCACCAGCAGAGTGATGGCCACTAGCGGCACAGATACGCAGTATTTT.

The rearrangement links TRBV14 to TRBJ2-7, with D perhaps TRBD1 or TRBD2 (5 bases each). V was pared by 9 bases and J by 6 bases, with 12 bases between. Germline V CDR1 and CDR2: SGHDN, FVKESK. The CDR3 loop spans 11 amino acids. In nucleotides, the CDR3 is TGTGCCAGTTCAAGTGGGGGCGAGCAGTACTTC. Its translation: CASSSGGEQYF.

As DNA, the CDR3 is TGTGCCAGCAGTGGGTGGTCGGGGGGCCCTAACACCGGGGAGCTGTTTTTT. Its translation is CASSGWSGGPNTGELFF. The rearrangement uses TRBV27 and TRBJ2-2, with D tentatively TRBD2 (7 bases). With 5 bases removed from V and 2 bases from J, the gap between germline ends came to 18 bases. Germline CDR1 and CDR2: MNHEY and SMNVEV (reference sequence). The CDR3 contains 17 residues.

This chain links TRBV19 with TRBJ1-1; D perhaps matches TRBD1 (6 bases). The V and J ends lost 3 bases and 4 bases respectively, with 9 bases between them. The CDR3 is made up of 13 amino acids. From germline, CDR1 is LNHDA and CDR2 SQIVND (reference sequence). This chain's CDR3 is CASSIRGGTEAFF. In nucleotides, the CDR3 is TGTGCCAGTAGTATCCGAGGGGGCACTGAAGCTTTCTTT. Complete variable domain (other parts from reference TRBV19 and TRBJ1-1): DGGITQSPKYLFRKEGQNVTLSCEQNLNHDAMYWYRQDPGQGLRLIYYSQIVNDFQKGDIAEGYSVSREKKESFPLTVTSAQKNPTAFYLCASSIRGGTEAFFGQGTRLTVV.

The gene calls are TRBV2 and TRBJ1-5, with D maybe TRBD1 (5 bases). Trimming pared 0 bases from V and 6 bases from J, leaving 9 bases between. The CDR3 runs 14 residues. CDR1 SNHLY and CDR2 FYNNEI come from the germline V gene. DNA of the CDR3: TGTGCCAGCAGTGAAGCGGGGGGAAGTCAGCCCCAGCATTTT. Residues: CASSEAGGSQPQHF. Full variable domain (missing parts from reference TRBV2 and TRBJ1-5): EPEVTQTPSHQVTQMGQEVILRCVPISNHLYFYWYRQILGQKVEFLVSFYNNEISEKSEIFDDQFSVERPDGSNFTLKIRSTKLEDSAMYFCASSEAGGSQPQHFGDGTRLSIL.